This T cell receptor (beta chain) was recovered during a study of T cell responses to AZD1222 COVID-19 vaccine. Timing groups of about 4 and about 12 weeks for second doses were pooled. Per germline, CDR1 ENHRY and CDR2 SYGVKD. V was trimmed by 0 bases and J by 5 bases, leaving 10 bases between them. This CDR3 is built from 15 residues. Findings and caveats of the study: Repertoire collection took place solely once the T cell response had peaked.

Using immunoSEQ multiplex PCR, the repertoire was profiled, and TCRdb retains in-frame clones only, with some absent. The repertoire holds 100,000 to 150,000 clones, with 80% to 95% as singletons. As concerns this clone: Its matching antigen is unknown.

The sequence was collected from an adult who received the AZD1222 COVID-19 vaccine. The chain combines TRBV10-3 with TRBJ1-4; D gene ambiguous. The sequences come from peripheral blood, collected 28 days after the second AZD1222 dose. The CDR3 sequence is CAISESAGNNEKLFF. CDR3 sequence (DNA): TGTGCCATCAGTGAGTCTGCGGGGAACAATGAAAAACTGTTTTTT.